This T cell receptor (beta chain) was found in a study of CD8 T cells in ankylosing spondylitis. TCRdb processed the 5' RACE reads anew with MiXCR; each CDR3 protein has one entry. Of 250,000 or so distinct CDR3 sequences detected, about 10% appear once; the ten largest clones hold less than 7.5%. This clonotype has at least ten counts. This clonotype was obtained from a male donor with ankylosing spondylitis or in good health (not recorded which). Sequenced input: blood, either unsorted or a sorted T cell fraction (not recorded which).

The CDR3 DNA is TGTGCCAGCAGCTTAGAAGACGACAGGAGCTCCTATAATTCACCCCTCCACTTT. Protein product: CASSLEDDRSSYNSPLHF. This chain joins TRBV7-6 and TRBJ1-6, with a possible D match to TRBD1 (6 bases). Germline V CDR1 and CDR2: SGHVS, FNYEAQ. This CDR3 comprises 18 residues. The V and J ends lost 1 base and 0 bases respectively, with 13 bases between them.